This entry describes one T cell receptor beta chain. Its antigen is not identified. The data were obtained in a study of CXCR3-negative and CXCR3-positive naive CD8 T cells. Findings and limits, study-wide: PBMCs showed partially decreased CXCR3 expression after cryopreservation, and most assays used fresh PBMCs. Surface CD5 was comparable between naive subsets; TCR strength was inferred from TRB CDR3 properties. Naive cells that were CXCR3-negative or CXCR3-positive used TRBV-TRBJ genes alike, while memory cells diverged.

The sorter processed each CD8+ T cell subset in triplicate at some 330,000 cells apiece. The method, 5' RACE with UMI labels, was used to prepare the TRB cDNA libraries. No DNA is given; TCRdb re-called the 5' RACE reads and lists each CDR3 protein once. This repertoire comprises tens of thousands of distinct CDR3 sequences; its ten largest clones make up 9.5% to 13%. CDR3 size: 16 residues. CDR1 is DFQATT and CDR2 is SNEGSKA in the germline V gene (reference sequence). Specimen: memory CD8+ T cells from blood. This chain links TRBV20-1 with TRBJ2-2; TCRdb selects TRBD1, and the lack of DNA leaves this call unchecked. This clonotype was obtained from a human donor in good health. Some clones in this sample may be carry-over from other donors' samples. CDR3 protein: CSAFDWGAANTGELFF.